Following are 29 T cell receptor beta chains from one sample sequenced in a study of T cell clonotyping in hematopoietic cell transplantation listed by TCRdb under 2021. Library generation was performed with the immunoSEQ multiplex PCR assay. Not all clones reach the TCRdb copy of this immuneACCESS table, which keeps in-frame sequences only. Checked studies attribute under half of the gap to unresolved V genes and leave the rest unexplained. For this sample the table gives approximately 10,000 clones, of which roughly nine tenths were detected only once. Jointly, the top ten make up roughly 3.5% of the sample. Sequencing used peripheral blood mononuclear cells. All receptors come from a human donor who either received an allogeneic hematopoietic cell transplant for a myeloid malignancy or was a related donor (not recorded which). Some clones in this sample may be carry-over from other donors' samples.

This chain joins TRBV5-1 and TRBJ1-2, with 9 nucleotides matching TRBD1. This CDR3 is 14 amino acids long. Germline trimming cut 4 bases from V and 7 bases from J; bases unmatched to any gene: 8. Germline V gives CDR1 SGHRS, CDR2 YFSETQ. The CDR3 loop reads CASSPDRGRGGYTF. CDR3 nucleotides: TGCGCCAGCAGCCCCGACAGGGGGAGGGGTGGCTACACCTTC.

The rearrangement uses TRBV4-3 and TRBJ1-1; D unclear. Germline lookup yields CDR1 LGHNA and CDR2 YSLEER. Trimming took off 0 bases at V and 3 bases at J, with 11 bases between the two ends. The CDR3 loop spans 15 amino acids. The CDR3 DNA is TGCGCCAGCAGCCAAGATTTGCCCTTATACACTGAAGCTTTCTTT. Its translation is CASSQDLPLYTEAFF.

The CDR3 sequence is CASSLRTGANTGELFF. Written as DNA, the CDR3 is TGTGCCAGCAGCTTACGGACCGGGGCGAACACCGGGGAGCTGTTTTTT. The rearrangement uses TRBV7-8 and TRBJ2-2, with D perhaps TRBD2 (5 bases). V lost 2 bases to trimming and J lost 0 bases, with 10 bases between them. The CDR3 has 16 amino acids. The germline V gene has CDR1 SGHVS and CDR2 FQNEAQ. Looking up the rest from reference TRBV7-8 and TRBJ2-2 gives the full variable domain: GAGVSQSPRYKVAKRGQDVALRCDPISGHVSLFWYQQALGQGPEFLTYFQNEAQLDKSGLPSDRFFAERPEGSVSTLKIQRTQQEDSAVYLCASSLRTGANTGELFFGEGSRLTVL.

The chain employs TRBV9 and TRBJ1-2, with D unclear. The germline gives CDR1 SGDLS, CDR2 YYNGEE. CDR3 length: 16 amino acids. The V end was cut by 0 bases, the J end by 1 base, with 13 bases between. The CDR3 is CASSVAHSDFNYGYTF. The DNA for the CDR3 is TGTGCCAGCAGCGTAGCTCATTCGGATTTTAACTATGGCTACACCTTC.

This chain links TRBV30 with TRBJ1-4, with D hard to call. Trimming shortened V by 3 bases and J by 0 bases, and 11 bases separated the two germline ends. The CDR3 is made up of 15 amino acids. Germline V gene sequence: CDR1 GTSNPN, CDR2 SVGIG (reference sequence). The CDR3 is CAWSSPGTTNEKLFF. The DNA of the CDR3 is TGTGCCTGGAGCTCCCCCGGTACAACTAATGAAAAACTGTTTTTT.

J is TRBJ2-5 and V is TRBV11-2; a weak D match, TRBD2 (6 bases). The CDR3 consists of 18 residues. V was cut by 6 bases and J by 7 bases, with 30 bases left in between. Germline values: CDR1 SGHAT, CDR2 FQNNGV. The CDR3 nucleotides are TGTGCCAGCAGAAGATTAGCAGCACCGCGGGACGCGCGACGGACCCAGTACTTC. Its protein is CASRRLAAPRDARRTQYF.

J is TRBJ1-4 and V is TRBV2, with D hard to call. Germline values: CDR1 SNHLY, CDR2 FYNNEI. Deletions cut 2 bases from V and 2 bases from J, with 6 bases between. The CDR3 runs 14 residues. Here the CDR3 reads CASSEMGTNEKLFF. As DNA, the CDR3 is TGTGCCAGCAGTGAAATGGGTACTAATGAAAAACTGTTTTTT.

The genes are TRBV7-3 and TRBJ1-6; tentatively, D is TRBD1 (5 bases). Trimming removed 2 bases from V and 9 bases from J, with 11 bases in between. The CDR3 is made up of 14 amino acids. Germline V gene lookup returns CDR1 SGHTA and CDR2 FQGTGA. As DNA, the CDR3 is TGTGCCAGCAGCTTACCCGGGGCAGGTTCACCCCTCCACTTT. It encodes CASSLPGAGSPLHF.

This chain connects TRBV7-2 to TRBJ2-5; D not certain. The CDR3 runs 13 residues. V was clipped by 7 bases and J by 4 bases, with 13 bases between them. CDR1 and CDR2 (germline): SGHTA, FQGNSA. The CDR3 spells CASTTDLGETQYF. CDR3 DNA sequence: TGTGCCAGCACCACGGACCTCGGAGAGACCCAGTACTTC.

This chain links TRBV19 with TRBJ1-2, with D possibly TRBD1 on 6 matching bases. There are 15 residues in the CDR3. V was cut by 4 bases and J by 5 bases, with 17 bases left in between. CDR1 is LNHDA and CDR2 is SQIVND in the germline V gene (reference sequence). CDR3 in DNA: TGTGCCAGTAGTAGAGAGTTACAGGGAAGGTATGGCTACACCTTC. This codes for CASSRELQGRYGYTF. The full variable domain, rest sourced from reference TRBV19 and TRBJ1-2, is DGGITQSPKYLFRKEGQNVTLSCEQNLNHDAMYWYRQDPGQGLRLIYYSQIVNDFQKGDIAEGYSVSREKKESFPLTVTSAQKNPTAFYLCASSRELQGRYGYTFGSGTRLTVV.

CDR3 protein: CASSKGGGRTEAFF. In DNA, the CDR3 is TGCGCCAGCAGTAAGGGGGGCGGCAGGACTGAAGCTTTCTTT. The V and J genes are TRBV10-1 and TRBJ1-1; D is perhaps TRBD1 (6 bases). Germline assignment: CDR1 WNHNN and CDR2 SYGVQD (reference sequence). V dropped 5 bases and J dropped 5 bases, with 15 bases sitting between them. The CDR3 consists of 14 residues.

The CDR3 nucleotides are TGTGCCAGCAGCTGGGGTTCCACCGGACGGTTGGGCTACACCTTC. Residues: CASSWGSTGRLGYTF. The chain has TRBV7-3 and TRBJ1-2; D is uncertain. CDR3 size: 15 residues. Germline lookup yields CDR1 SGHTA and CDR2 FQGTGA. Trimming cost V 4 bases and J 8 bases, with 20 bases left between them.

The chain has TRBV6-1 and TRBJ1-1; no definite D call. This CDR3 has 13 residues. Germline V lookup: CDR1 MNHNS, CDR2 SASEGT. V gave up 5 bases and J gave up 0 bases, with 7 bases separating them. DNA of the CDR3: TGTGCCAGCAGTCAGGAGCTGAACACTGAAGCTTTCTTT. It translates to CASSQELNTEAFF.

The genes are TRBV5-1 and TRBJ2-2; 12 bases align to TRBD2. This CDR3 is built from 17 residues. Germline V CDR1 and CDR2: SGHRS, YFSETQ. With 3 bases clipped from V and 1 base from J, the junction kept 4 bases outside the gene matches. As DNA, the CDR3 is TGCGCCAGCAGCTCCCGACTAGCGGGGGTGAACACCGGGGAGCTGTTTTTT. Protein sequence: CASSSRLAGVNTGELFF.

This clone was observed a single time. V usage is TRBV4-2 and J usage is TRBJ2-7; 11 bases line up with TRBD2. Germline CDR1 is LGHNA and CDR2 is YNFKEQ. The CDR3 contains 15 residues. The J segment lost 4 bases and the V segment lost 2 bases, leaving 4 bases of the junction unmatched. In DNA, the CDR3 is TGTGCCAGCAGCCAACTACTAGCGGGGGATTACGAGCAGTACTTC. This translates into CASSQLLAGDYEQYF.

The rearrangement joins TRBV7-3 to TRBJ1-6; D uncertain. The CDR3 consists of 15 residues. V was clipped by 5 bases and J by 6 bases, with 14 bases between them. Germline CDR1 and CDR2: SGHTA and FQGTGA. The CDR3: CASSPGGRSNSPLHF. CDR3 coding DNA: TGTGCCAGCAGCCCCGGTGGGCGGAGTAATTCACCCCTCCACTTT. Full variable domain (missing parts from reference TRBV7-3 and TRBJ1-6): GAGVSQTPSNKVTEKGKYVELRCDPISGHTALYWYRQSLGQGPEFLIYFQGTGAADDSGLPNDRFFAVRPEGSVSTLKIQRTERGDSAVYLCASSPGGRSNSPLHFGNGTRLTVT.

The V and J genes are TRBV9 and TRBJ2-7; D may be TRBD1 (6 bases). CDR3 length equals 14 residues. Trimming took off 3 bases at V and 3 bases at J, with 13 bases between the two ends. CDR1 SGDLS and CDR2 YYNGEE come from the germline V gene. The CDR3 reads CASSATGNDYEQYF. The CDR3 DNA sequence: TGTGCCAGCAGCGCAACAGGGAACGACTACGAGCAGTACTTC.

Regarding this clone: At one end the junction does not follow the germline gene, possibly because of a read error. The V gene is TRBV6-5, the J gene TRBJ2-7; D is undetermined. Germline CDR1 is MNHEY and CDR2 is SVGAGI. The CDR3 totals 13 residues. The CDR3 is CASSYKWTSSAFF. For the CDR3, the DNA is TGTGCCAGCAGTTACAAATGGACCAGCTCAGCCTTCTTC.

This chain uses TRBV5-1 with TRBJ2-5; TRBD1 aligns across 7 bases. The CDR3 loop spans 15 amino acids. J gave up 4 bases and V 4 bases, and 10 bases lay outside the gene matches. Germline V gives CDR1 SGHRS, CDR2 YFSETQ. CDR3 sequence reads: CASSGVEGAAETQYF. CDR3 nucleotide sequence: TGCGCCAGCAGCGGCGTTGAGGGGGCGGCAGAGACCCAGTACTTC. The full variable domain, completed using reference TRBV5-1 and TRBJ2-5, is KAGVTQTPRYLIKTRGQQVTLSCSPISGHRSVSWYQQTPGQGLQFLFEYFSETQRNKGNFPGRFSGRQFSNSRSEMNVSTLELGDSALYLCASSGVEGAAETQYFGPGTRLLVL.

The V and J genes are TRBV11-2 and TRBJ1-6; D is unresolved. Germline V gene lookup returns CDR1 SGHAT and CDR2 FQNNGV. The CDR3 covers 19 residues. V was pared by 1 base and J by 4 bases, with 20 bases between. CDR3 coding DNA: TGTGCCAGCAGCTTAGCTTTGGGGTGGGTAAAAGGTTATAATTCACCCCTCCACTTT. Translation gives CASSLALGWVKGYNSPLHF.

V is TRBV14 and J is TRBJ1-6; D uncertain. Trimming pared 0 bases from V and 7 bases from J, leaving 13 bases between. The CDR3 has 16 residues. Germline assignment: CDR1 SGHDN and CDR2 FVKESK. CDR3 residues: CASSQDVRAWNSPLHF. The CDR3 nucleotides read TGTGCCAGCAGCCAAGATGTTCGTGCATGGAATTCACCCCTCCACTTT.

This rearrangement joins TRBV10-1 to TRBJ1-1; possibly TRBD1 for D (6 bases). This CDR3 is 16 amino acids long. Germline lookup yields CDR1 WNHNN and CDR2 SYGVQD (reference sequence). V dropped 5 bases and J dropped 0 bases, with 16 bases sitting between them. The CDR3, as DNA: TGCGCCAGCAGTCGATACAGGGTTGGGCTGAACACTGAAGCTTTCTTT. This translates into CASSRYRVGLNTEAFF.

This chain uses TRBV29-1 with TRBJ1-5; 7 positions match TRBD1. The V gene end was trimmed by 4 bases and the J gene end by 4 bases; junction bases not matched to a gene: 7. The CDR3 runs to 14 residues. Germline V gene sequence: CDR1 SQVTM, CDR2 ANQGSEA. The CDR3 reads CSVVPAGGNQPQHF. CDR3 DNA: TGCAGCGTTGTACCGGCAGGGGGTAATCAGCCCCAGCATTTT. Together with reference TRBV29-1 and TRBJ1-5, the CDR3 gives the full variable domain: SAVISQKPSRDICQRGTSLTIQCQVDSQVTMMFWYRQQPGQSLTLIATANQGSEATYESGFVIDKFPISRPNLTFSTLTVSNMSPEDSSIYLCSVVPAGGNQPQHFGDGTRLSIL.

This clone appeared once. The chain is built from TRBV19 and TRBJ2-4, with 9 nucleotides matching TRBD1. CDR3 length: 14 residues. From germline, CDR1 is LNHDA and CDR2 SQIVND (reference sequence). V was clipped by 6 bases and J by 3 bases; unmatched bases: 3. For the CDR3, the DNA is TGTGCCAGTAGCCCGACAGGGGGCAAAAACATTCAGTACTTC. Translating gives CASSPTGGKNIQYF.

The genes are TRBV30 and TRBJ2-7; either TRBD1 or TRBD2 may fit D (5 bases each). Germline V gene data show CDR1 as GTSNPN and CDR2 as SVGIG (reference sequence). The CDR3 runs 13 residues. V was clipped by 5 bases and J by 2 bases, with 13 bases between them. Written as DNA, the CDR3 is TGTGCCTGGGGGACGGTTGGAGCCTACGAGCAGTACTTC. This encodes CAWGTVGAYEQYF.

CDR3 nucleotide sequence: TGCGCCAGCAGCTTGGCGTGGACAGGGGCCTACGAGCAGTACTTC. The encoded protein is CASSLAWTGAYEQYF. The chain combines TRBV5-1 with TRBJ2-7; 9 bases fit TRBD1. V was clipped by 0 bases and J by 2 bases; unmatched bases: 3. Germline-derived CDR1 and CDR2 are SGHRS and YFSETQ. This CDR3 spans 15 amino acids.

CDR3 in amino acids: CSVAGSNEQFF. CDR3 sequence (DNA): TGCAGCGTTGCTGGGAGCAATGAGCAGTTCTTC. The genes are TRBV29-1 and TRBJ2-1; possibly TRBD2 for D (5 bases). Germline loops: CDR1 SQVTM, CDR2 ANQGSEA. V was pared by 4 bases and J by 6 bases, with 7 bases between. The CDR3 covers 11 residues.

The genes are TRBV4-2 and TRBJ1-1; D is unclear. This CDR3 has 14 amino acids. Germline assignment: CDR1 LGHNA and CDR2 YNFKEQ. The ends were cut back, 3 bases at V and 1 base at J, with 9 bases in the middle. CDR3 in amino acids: CASSQEERNTEAFF. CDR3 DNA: TGTGCCAGCAGCCAGGAGGAGAGGAACACTGAAGCTTTCTTT.

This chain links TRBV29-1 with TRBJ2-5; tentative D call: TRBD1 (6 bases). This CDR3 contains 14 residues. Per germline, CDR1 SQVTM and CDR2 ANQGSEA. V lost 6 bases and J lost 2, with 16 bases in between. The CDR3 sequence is CSVHRVSSQETQYF. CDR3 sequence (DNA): TGCAGCGTGCACAGGGTCTCGTCACAAGAGACCCAGTACTTC. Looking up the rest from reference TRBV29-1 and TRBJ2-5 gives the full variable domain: SAVISQKPSRDICQRGTSLTIQCQVDSQVTMMFWYRQQPGQSLTLIATANQGSEATYESGFVIDKFPISRPNLTFSTLTVSNMSPEDSSIYLCSVHRVSSQETQYFGPGTRLLVL.